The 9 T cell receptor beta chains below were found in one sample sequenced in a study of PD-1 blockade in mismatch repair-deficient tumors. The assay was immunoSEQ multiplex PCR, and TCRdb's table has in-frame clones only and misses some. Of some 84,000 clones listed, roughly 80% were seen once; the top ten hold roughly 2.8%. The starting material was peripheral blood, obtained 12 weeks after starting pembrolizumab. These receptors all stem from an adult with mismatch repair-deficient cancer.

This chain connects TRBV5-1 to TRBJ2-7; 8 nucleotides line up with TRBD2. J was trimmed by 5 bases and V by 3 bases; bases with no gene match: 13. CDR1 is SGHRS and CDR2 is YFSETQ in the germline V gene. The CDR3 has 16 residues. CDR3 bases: TGCGCCAGCAGCTGGGTCGGAGCGGGAGTTAACGACGAGCAGTACTTC. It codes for CASSWVGAGVNDEQYF.

The CDR3 reads CASSPPLAGVANEQFF. The CDR3 DNA reads TGTGCCAGCTCACCACCTCTAGCGGGAGTTGCCAATGAGCAGTTCTTC. The chain has TRBV18 and TRBJ2-1, with 10 bases fitting TRBD2. The CDR3 contains 16 residues. Germline V gives CDR1 KGHSH, CDR2 LQKENI. J lost 6 bases, V lost 0 bases, and 5 bases had no gene match. Combining the CDR3 with reference TRBV18 and TRBJ2-1 gives the whole variable domain NAGVMQNPRHLVRRRGQEARLRCSPMKGHSHVYWYRQLPEEGLKFMVYLQKENIIDESGMPKERFSAEFPKEGPSILRIQQVVRGDSAAYFCASSPPLAGVANEQFFGPGTRLTVL.

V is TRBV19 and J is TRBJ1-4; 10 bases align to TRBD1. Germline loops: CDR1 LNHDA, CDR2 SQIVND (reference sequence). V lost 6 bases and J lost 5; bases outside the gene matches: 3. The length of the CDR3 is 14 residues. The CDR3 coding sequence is TGTGCCAGTAGCCGGGGACAGGGGAATGAAAAACTGTTTTTT. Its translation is CASSRGQGNEKLFF.

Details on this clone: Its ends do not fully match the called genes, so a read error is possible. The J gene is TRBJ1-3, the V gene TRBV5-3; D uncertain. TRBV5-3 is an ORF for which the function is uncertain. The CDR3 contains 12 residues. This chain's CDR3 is CASSLVGNTIYF. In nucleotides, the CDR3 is TGTGCCAGCAGCTTGGTCGGAAACACCATATATTTT.

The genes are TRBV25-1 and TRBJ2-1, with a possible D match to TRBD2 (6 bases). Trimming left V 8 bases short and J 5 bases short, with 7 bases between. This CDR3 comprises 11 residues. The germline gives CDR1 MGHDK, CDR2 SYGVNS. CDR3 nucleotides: TGTGCCAGCCGACTAGACAATGAGCAGTTCTTC. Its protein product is CASRLDNEQFF. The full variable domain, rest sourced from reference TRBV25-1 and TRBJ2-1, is EADIYQTPRYLVIGTGKKITLECSQTMGHDKMYWYQQDPGMELHLIHYSYGVNSTEKGDLSSESTVSRIRTEHFPLTLESARPSHTSQYLCASRLDNEQFFGPGTRLTVL.

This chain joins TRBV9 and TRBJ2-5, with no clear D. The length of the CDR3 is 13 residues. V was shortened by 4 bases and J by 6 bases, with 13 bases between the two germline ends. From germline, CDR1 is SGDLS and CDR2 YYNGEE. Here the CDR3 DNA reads TGTGCCAGCAGCCCGCCGGACCTACAGACCCAGTACTTC. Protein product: CASSPPDLQTQYF.

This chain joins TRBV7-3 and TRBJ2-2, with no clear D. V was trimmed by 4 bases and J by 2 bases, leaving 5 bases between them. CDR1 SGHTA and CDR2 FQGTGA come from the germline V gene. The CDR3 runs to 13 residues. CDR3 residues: CASSSINTGELFF. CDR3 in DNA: TGTGCCAGCAGCTCCATTAACACCGGGGAGCTGTTTTTT.

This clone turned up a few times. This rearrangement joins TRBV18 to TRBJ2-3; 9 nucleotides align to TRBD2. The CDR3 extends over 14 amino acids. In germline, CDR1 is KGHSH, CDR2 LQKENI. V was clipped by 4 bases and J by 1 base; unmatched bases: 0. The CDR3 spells CASSRTSGTDTQYF. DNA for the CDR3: TGTGCCAGCTCACGGACTAGCGGCACAGATACGCAGTATTTT.

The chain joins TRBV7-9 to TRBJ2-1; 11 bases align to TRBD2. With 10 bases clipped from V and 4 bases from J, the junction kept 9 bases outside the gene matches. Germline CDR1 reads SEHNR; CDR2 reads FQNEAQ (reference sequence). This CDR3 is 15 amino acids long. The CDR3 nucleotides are TGTGCCAATTCGAAATCTAGCGGGAGGTACAATGAGCAGTTCTTC. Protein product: CANSKSSGRYNEQFF.